This T cell receptor (beta chain) was recorded in a study of post-analysis software for immune sequencing data. Findings and limits, study-wide: Co-batched samples clustered tightly together by F measure. Multiple sclerosis patients had significantly lower normalized Chao1 diversity than controls. Patients showed TRBV5-6, TRBV5-1 and TRBV20-1 among five TRBV segments more frequent than in controls.

This CDR3 comprises 14 residues. Germline-derived CDR1 and CDR2 are SGHRS and YFSETQ. V was clipped by 1 base and J by 6 bases, with 14 bases between them. To note about this clonotype: The antigen remains unidentified.

The authors incorporated unique molecular identifiers into the TCR beta cDNA libraries. Input populations of roughly 0.85 to 11 million T cells gave rise to approximately 480,000 cDNA molecules. Via MiXCR, TCRdb re-called the PCR reads, giving one row per CDR3 protein. The data show 800,000 to 950,000 distinct CDR3 sequences, 53% seen once. V and J are TRBV5-1 and TRBJ2-7, with D maybe TRBD2 (5 bases). Sample: blood. This TCR derives from a girl between 10 and 17 years old with multiple sclerosis. In DNA form, the CDR3 reads TGCGCCAGCAGCTTGTTCGGCGGGCCGGGCGAGCAGTACTTC. Translation gives CASSLFGGPGEQYF.